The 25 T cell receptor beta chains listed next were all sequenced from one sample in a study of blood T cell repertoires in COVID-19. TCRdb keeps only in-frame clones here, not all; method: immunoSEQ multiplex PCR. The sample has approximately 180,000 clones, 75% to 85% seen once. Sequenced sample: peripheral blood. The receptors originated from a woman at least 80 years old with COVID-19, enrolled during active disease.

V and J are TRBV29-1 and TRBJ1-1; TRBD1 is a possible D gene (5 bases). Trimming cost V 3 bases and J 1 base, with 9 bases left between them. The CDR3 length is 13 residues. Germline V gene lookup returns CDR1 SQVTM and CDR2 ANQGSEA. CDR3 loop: CSVESQGNTEAFF. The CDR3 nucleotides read TGCAGCGTTGAGAGCCAGGGGAACACTGAAGCTTTCTTT.

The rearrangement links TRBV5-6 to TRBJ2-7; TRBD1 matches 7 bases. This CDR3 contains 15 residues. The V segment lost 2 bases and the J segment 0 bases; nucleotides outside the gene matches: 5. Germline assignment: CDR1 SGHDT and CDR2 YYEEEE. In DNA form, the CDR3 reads TGTGCCAGCAGCTTTGGGACAGAAAGCTCCTACGAGCAGTACTTC. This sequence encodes CASSFGTESSYEQYF.

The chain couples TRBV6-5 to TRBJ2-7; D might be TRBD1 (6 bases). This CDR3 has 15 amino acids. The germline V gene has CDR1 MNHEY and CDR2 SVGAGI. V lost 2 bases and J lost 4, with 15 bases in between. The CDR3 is CASSYGGLGAYEQYF. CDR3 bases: TGTGCCAGCAGTTACGGGGGCCTTGGGGCGTACGAGCAGTACTTC.

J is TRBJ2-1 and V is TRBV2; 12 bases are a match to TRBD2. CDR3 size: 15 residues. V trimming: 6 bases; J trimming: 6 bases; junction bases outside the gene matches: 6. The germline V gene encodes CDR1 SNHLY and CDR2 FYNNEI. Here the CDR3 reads CASSKLAGGTNEQFF. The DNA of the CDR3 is TGTGCCAGCAGCAAACTAGCGGGGGGTACCAATGAGCAGTTCTTC.

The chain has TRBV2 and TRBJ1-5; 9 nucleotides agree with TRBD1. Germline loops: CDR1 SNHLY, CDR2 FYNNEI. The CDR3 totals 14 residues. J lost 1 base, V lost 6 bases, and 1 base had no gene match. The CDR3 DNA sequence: TGTGCCAGCAGAGGGACAGGGAGCAATCAGCCCCAGCATTTT. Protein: CASRGTGSNQPQHF.

The CDR3 DNA is TGTGCCAGCAGGACCAGCTGGGGGGCCTACAATGAGCAGTTCTTC. It translates to CASRTSWGAYNEQFF. The chain couples TRBV7-2 to TRBJ2-1; D may be TRBD2 (6 bases). V was pared by 6 bases and J by 2 bases, with 14 bases between. Germline V gene data show CDR1 as SGHTA and CDR2 as FQGNSA. There are 15 residues in the CDR3.

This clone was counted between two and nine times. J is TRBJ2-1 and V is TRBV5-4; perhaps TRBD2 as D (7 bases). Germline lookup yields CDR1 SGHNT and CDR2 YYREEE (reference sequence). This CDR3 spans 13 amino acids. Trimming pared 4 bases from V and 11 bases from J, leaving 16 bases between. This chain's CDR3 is CASSPRGGDQQFF. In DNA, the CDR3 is TGTGCCAGCAGCCCGAGGGGGGGGGATCAGCAGTTCTTC.

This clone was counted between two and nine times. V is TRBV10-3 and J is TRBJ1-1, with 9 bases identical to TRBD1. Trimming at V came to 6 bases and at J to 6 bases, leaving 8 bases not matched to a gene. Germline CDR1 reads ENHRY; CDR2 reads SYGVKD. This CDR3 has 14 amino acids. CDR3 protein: CAISSGTGRAEAFF. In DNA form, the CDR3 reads TGTGCCATCAGCTCCGGGACAGGGAGGGCTGAAGCTTTCTTT.

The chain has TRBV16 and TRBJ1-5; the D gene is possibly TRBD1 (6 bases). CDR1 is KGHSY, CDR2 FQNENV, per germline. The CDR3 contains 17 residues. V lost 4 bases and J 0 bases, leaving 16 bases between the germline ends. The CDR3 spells CASSLHQGTYSNQPQHF. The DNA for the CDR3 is TGTGCCAGCAGCCTCCACCAGGGGACCTATAGCAATCAGCCCCAGCATTTT. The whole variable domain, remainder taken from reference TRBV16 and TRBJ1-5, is GEEVAQTPKHLVRGEGQKAKLYCAPIKGHSYVFWYQQVLKNEFKFLISFQNENVFDETGMPKERFSAKCLPNSPCSLEIQATKLEDSAVYFCASSLHQGTYSNQPQHFGDGTRLSIL.

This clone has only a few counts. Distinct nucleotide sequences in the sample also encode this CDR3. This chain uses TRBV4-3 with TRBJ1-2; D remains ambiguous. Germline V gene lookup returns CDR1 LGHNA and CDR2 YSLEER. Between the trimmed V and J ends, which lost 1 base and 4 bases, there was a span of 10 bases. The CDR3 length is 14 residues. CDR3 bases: TGCGCCAGCAGCCAAGGGGGAGGCTTCTATGGCTACACCTTC. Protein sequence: CASSQGGGFYGYTF.

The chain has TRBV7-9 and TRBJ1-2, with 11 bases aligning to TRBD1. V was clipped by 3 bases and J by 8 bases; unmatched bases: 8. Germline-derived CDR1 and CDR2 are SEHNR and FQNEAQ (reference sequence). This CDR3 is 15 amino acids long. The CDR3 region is CASSFSGTGGDGYTF. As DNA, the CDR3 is TGTGCCAGCAGCTTTTCCGGGACAGGGGGAGACGGCTACACCTTC.

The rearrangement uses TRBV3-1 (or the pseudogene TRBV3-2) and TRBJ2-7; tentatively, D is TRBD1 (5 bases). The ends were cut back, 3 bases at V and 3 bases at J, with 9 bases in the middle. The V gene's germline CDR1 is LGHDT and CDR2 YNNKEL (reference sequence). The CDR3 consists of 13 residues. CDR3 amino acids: CASSQDTNYEQYF. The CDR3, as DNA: TGTGCCAGCAGCCAGGACACCAACTACGAGCAGTACTTC.

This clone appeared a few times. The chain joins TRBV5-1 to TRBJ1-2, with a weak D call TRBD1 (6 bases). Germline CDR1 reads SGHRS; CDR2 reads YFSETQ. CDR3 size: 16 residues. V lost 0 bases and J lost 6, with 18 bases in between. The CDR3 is CASSLDIWGRVNGYTF. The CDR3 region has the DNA TGCGCCAGCAGCTTGGACATCTGGGGGCGGGTGAATGGCTACACCTTC.

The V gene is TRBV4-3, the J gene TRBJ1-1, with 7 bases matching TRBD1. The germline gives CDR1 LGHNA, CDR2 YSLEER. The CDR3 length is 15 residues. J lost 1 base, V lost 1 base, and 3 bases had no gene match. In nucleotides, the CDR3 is TGCGCCAGCAGCCAAGGTCCAGGGGGGAACACTGAAGCTTTCTTT. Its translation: CASSQGPGGNTEAFF.

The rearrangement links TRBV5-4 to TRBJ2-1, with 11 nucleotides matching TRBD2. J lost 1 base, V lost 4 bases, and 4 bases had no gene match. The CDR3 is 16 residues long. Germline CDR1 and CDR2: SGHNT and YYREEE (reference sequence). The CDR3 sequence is CASSPGLADSYNEQFF. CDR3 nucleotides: TGTGCCAGCAGCCCGGGACTAGCGGATTCCTACAATGAGCAGTTCTTC.

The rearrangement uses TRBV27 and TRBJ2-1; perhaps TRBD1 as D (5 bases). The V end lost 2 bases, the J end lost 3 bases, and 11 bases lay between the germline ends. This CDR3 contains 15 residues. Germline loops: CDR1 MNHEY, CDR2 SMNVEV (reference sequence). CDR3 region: CASSLGPRGYNEQFF. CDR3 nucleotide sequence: TGTGCCAGCAGTTTAGGCCCAAGGGGCTACAATGAGCAGTTCTTC.

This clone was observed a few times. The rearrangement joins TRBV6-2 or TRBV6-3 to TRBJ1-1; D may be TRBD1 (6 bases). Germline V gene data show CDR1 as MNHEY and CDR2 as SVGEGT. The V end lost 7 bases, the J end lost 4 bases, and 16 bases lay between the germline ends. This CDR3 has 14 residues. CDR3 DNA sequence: TGTGCCAGCACCCCGGTCGGGGGGCTCACTGAAGCTTTCTTT. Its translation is CASTPVGGLTEAFF.

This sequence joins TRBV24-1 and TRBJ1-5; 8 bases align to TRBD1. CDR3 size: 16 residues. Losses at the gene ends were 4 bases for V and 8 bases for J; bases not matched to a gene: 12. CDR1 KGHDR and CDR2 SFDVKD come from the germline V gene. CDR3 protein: CATSEAGGGSLEPQHF. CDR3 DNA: TGTGCCACCAGTGAAGCAGGGGGCGGTAGTTTGGAGCCCCAGCATTTT.

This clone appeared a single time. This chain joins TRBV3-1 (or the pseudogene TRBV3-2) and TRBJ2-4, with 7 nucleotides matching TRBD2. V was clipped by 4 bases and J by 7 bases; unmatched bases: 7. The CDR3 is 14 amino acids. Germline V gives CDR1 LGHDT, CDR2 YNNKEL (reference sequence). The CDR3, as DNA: TGTGCCAGCAGCCCATCTTGGGAGGGGAACATTCAGTACTTC. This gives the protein CASSPSWEGNIQYF.

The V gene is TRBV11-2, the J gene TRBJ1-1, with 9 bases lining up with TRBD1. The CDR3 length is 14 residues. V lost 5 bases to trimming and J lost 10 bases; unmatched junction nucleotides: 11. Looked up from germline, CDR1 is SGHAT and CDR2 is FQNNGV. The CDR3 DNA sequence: TGTGCCAGCAGCCCCCGACAGGGGGTCGCGGTAGCTTTCTTT. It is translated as CASSPRQGVAVAFF.

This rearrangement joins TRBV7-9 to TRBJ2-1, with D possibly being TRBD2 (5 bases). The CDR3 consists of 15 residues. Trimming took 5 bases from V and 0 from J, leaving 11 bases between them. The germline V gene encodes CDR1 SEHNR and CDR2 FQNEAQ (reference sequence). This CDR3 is CASSPDLSSYNEQFF. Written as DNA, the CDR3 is TGTGCCAGCAGCCCGGACTTGAGCTCCTACAATGAGCAGTTCTTC.

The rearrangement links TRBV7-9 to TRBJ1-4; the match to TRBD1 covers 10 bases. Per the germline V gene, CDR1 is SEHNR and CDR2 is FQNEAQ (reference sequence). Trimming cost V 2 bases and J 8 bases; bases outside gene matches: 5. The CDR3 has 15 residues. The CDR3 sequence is CASSLRQGAWEKLFF. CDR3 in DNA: TGTGCCAGCAGCTTACGACAGGGGGCCTGGGAAAAACTGTTTTTT.

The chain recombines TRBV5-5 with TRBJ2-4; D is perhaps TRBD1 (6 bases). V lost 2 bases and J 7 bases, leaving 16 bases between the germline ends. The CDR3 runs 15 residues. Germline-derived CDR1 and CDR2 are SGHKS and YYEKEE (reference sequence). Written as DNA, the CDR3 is TGTGCCAGCAGCTTTGGGGGCAGGGCCGGGAACATTCAGTACTTC. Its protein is CASSFGGRAGNIQYF.

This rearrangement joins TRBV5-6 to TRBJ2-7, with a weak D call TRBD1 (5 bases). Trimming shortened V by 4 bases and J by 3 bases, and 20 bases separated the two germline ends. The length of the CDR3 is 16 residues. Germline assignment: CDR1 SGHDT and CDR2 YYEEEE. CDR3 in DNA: TGTGCCAGCAGCCCGATAGGGGCCTGGGAACTCTACGAGCAGTACTTC. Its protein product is CASSPIGAWELYEQYF. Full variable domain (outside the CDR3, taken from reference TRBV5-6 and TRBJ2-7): DAGVTQSPTHLIKTRGQQVTLRCSPKSGHDTVSWYQQALGQGPQFIFQYYEEEERQRGNFPDRFSGHQFPNYSSELNVNALLLGDSALYLCASSPIGAWELYEQYFGPGTRLTVT.

CDR3 protein: CASSFRQGADTEAFF. Here the CDR3 DNA reads TGTGCCAGCAGTTTCCGACAGGGGGCGGACACTGAAGCTTTCTTT. The rearrangement links TRBV6-1 to TRBJ1-1, with TRBD1 matching 10 bases. The CDR3 consists of 15 residues. With 5 bases clipped from V and 3 bases from J, the junction kept 6 bases outside the gene matches. CDR1 and CDR2 from the germline V gene are MNHNS and SASEGT.